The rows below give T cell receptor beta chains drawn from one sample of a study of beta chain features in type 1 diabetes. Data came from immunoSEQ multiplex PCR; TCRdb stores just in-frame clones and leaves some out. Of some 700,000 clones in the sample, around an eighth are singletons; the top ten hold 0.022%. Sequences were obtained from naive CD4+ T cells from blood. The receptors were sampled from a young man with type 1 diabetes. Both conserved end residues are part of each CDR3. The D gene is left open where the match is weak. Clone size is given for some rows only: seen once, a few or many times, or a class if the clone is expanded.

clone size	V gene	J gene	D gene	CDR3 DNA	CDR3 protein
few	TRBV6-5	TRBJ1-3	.	TGTGCCAGCAGTTACTCACCACAGGGCTGGGGAAACACCATATATTTT	CASSYSPQGWGNTIYF
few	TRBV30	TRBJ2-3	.	TGTGCCTGGACCCCCACAGATACGCAGTATTTT	CAWTPTDTQYF
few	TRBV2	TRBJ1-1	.	TGTGCCAGCAGCGAAGACGGGAACACTGAAGCTTTCTTT	CASSEDGNTEAFF
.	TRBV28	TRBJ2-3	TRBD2	TGTGCCAGCAGCTCGGCGGGGGTCAGAGTGGATACGCAGTATTTT	CASSSAGVRVDTQYF
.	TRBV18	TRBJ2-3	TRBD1	TGTGCCAGCTCACCCCGCAAGGGGGCTAGTTTCGCAGATACGCAGTATTTT	CASSPRKGASFADTQYF
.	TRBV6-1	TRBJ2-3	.	TGTGCCAGCAGTGAACGGTCTAGCACAGATACGCAGTATTTT	CASSERSSTDTQYF
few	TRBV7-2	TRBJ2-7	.	TGTGCCAGCAGGTTTGACGCAGGTACCTACGAGCAGTACTTC	CASRFDAGTYEQYF
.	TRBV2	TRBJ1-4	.	TGTGCCAGCAGTGAACTGGGCTTGGACGAAAAACTGTTTTTT	CASSELGLDEKLFF
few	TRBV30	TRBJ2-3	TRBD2	TGTGCCCGTAGCGGGGGGGCCGTAGATACGCAGTATTTT	CARSGGAVDTQYF
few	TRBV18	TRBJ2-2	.	TGTGCCAGCTCACCACAGGGCACCGGGGAGCTGTTTTTT	CASSPQGTGELFF
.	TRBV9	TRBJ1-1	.	TGTGCCAGCAGCGCCCAAGAGGACACTGAAGCTTTCTTT	CASSAQEDTEAFF
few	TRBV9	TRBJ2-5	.	TGTGCCAGCAGCGTAGCTACCTATGGAGAGACCCAGTACTTC	CASSVATYGETQYF
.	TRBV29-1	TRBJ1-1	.	TGCAGCGTCGGACTCTCGAACACTGAAGCTTTCTTT	CSVGLSNTEAFF
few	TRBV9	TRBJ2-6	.	TGTGCCAGCAGCGTAGACAGCTCCTCTGGGGCCAACGTCCTGACTTTC	CASSVDSSSGANVLTF
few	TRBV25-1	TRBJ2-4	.	TGTGCCAGCGGGATAGCCAAAAACATTCAGTACTTC	CASGIAKNIQYF
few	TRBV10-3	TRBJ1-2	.	TGTGCCATCAGTGATGTAGGGCGAGCTAACTATGGCTACACCTTC	CAISDVGRANYGYTF
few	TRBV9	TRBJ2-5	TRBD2	TGTGCCAGCAGCCTGGGGACTAGCGGGGGGGTTCCGGAGACCCAGTACTTC	CASSLGTSGGVPETQYF
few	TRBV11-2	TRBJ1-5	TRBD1	TGTGCCAGCAGCTCGGACAGGGGAGGACAGCCCCAGCATTTT	CASSSDRGGQPQHF
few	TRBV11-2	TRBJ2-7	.	TGTGCCAGCAGCTCCGCGGCCCTTCTCGGGGAGCAGTACTTC	CASSSAALLGEQYF
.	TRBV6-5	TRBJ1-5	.	TGTGCCAGCAGTGTCCAGGACTCCAATCAGCCCCAGCATTTT	CASSVQDSNQPQHF
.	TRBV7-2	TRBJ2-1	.	TGTGCCAGCAGCTTAGATGGGGCGGAGTACAATGAGCAGTTCTTC	CASSLDGAEYNEQFF
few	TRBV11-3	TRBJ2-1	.	TGTGCCAGCGCGCTCAGGGACTCAAACAATGAGCAGTTCTTC	CASALRDSNNEQFF
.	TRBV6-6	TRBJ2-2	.	TGTGCCAGCAGTTACTCCCCATCGGGCACCGGGGAGCTGTTTTTT	CASSYSPSGTGELFF
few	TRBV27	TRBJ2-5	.	TGTGCCAGCAGTTTGAGGGGTGGACGCGTGGACACCCAGTACTTC	CASSLRGGRVDTQYF
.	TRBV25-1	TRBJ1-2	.	TGTGCCAGCAGTGATACCAGGGGCGACTCCTTTAACTATGGCTACACCTTC	CASSDTRGDSFNYGYTF
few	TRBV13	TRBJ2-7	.	TGTGCCAGCAGCTTATACAGGGACGAGCAGTACTTC	CASSLYRDEQYF
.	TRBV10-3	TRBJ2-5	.	TGTGCCATCAGCGACGCGAAGGGGGGCGCAGAGACCCAGTACTTC	CAISDAKGGAETQYF
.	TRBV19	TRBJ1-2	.	TGTGCCAGTAGTATAGGGAAAGATTCTAGAGGCGGCTACACCTTC	CASSIGKDSRGGYTF
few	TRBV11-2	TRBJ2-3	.	TGTGCCAGCAGATCACAGGGAGACAGGCCAGATACGCAGTATTTT	CASRSQGDRPDTQYF
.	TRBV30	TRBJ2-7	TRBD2	TGTGCCTGGAGTGTACGGGGGGGGAGCTCCGAGCAGTACTTC	CAWSVRGGSSEQYF
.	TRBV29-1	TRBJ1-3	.	TGCAGCGTTGTGACCCAGGGTATCGGAAACACCATATATTTT	CSVVTQGIGNTIYF
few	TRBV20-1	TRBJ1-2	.	TGCAGTGCGGGGGTCGTTTATGGCTACACCTTC	CSAGVVYGYTF
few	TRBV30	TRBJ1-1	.	TGTGCCTGGAGTTCAGGCACTGAAGCTTTCTTT	CAWSSGTEAFF
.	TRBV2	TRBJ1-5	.	TGTGCCAGCAATAAGGGGCGAGAGGATCAGCCCCAGCATTTT	CASNKGREDQPQHF
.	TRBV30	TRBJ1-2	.	TGTGCCTGGAGTGGACTCTGGACGGATAATGGCTACACCTTC	CAWSGLWTDNGYTF
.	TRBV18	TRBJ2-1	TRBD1	TGTGCCAGCTCACCAGGGACAGGGTTCCTCGGTGAGCAGTTCTTC	CASSPGTGFLGEQFF
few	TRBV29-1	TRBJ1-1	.	TGCAGCGTTGAACCGAGGATGAACACTGAAGCTTTCTTT	CSVEPRMNTEAFF
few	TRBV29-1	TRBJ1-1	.	TGCAGCGTGAGGGCCCAAATGAACACTGAAGCTTTCTTT	CSVRAQMNTEAFF
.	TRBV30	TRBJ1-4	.	TGTGCCTGGAGTGCCAGGGGCGCAGAACTGTTTTTT	CAWSARGAELFF
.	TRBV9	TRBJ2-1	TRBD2	TGTGCCAGCAGCGTAGTGGCAGCGGGGGTTAACAATGAGCAGTTCTTC	CASSVVAAGVNNEQFF
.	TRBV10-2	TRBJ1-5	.	TGCGCCAGCAGTGAGTTGGGGAACAATCAGCCCCAGCATTTT	CASSELGNNQPQHF
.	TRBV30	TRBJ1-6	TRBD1	TGTGCCTGGAGTCCCCAGGGGGACTCACCCCTCCACTTT	CAWSPQGDSPLHF
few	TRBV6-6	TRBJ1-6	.	TGTGCCAGCAGTCCGACGGGGGGGAATTCACCCCTCCACTTT	CASSPTGGNSPLHF
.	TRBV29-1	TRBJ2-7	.	TGCAGCGTTGGGGTTAGGAGCTCCTACGAGCAGTACTTC	CSVGVRSSYEQYF
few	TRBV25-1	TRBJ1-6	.	TGTGCGTACCAGGGGAATGATTCACCCCTCCACTTT	CAYQGNDSPLHF
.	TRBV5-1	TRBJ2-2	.	TGCGCCAGCAGCTTACAGACAGGGAACACCGGGGAGCTGTTTTTT	CASSLQTGNTGELFF
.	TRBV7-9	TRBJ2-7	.	TGTGCCAGCAGCTTAGCGCGGACGAGCGAGGGTACGGGAGAGCAGTACTTC	CASSLARTSEGTGEQYF
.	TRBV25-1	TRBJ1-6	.	TGTGCCAGCGCCGGGACGGGAGGTAATTCACCCCTCCACTTT	CASAGTGGNSPLHF
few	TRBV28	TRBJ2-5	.	TGTGCCAGCAGGACCACAGCGAGGCAAGAGACCCAGTACTTC	CASRTTARQETQYF
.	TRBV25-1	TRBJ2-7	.	TGTGCCAGCAGTGACCACCCTGCCTACGAGCAGTACTTC	CASSDHPAYEQYF